The 26 T cell receptor beta chains below were found in one sample sequenced in a study of identical twins. TCRdb independently ran MiXCR on the 5' RACE reads; one entry per CDR3 protein. The data contain 200,000 or so distinct CDR3 sequences, 7.5% of them seen just once; the ten biggest clones take up 1.9%. Another study also made use of these data, one on yellow fever vaccine responses in identical twins.

Sequenced sample: memory (CD45RO+) T cells sorted from blood. The origin of the receptors is a woman between 18 and 30 years old in good health.

The sample holds many counts of this clonotype. The V and J genes are TRBV6-5 and TRBJ1-2, with a possible D match to TRBD1 (5 bases). Trimming took off 6 bases at V and 4 bases at J, with 9 bases between the two ends. The CDR3 runs 12 residues. From germline, CDR1 is MNHEY and CDR2 SVGAGI. The CDR3 is CASRGPSYGYTF. Written as DNA, the CDR3 is TGTGCCAGCAGGGGACCGAGCTATGGCTACACCTTC.

The chain links TRBV3-1 to TRBJ1-2; the D is unclear. With 0 bases removed from V and 8 bases from J, the gap between germline ends came to 16 bases. Germline-derived CDR1 and CDR2 are LGHDT and YNNKEL (reference sequence). The CDR3 loop spans 15 amino acids. This CDR3 reads CASSQESLVGFGYTF. The CDR3 region has the DNA TGTGCCAGCAGCCAAGAAAGCCTAGTAGGCTTCGGCTACACCTTC.

This clonotype occurred a few times. The chain has TRBV7-2 and TRBJ1-6; 8 bases fit TRBD1. The J segment lost 6 bases and the V segment lost 8 bases, leaving 9 bases of the junction unmatched. CDR1 and CDR2 (germline): SGHTA, FQGNSA. The CDR3 has 15 residues. CDR3 residues: CASHRQGRSNSPLHF. The CDR3 bases are TGTGCCAGCCACCGACAGGGGCGGAGTAATTCACCCCTCCACTTT.

There are many counts of this clonotype. This chain links TRBV4-3 with TRBJ2-1; the match to TRBD2 covers 11 bases. The CDR3 is 13 residues long. From germline, CDR1 is LGHNA and CDR2 YSLEER. Trimming at V came to 3 bases and at J to 9 bases, leaving 1 base not matched to a gene. The CDR3 nucleotides read TGCGCCAGCAGCCAGACTAGCGGGGCTGAGCAGTTCTTC. As protein: CASSQTSGAEQFF.

This clonotype has ten or more counts. The rearrangement uses TRBV7-2 and TRBJ1-3, with D unresolved. Germline CDR1 reads SGHTA; CDR2 reads FQGNSA. This CDR3 comprises 14 residues. The V gene lost 2 bases and the J gene lost 4 bases, with 9 bases spanning the gap. The DNA of the CDR3 is TGTGCCAGCAGCTTAAGGCCACAGGGAAACACCATATATTTT. This sequence encodes CASSLRPQGNTIYF.

The rearrangement joins TRBV14 to TRBJ1-2, with 9 bases that match TRBD1. The CDR3 runs to 18 residues. Looked up from germline, CDR1 is SGHDN and CDR2 is FVKESK. The V segment lost 1 base and the J segment 4 bases; nucleotides outside the gene matches: 13. DNA for the CDR3: TGTGCCAGCAGCCAAGGAACGGGACAGGGTCCCTCGAGCTATGGCTACACCTTC. Residues: CASSQGTGQGPSSYGYTF.

This clonotype was found a few times. The rearrangement links TRBV3-1 to TRBJ2-5; D is unresolved. The CDR3 spans 14 residues. The ends were cut back, 6 bases at V and 5 bases at J, with 16 bases in the middle. Per germline, CDR1 LGHDT and CDR2 YNNKEL (reference sequence). The CDR3 loop reads CASSQPLGGETQYF. CDR3 DNA: TGTGCCAGCAGTCAACCTTTGGGTGGGGAGACCCAGTACTTC.

The rearrangement joins TRBV11-3 to TRBJ2-1; the D gene is possibly TRBD1 (5 bases). In germline, CDR1 is SGHNT, CDR2 YENEEA. The CDR3 totals 12 residues. V dropped 1 base and J dropped 12 bases, with 10 bases sitting between them. The CDR3 is CASSLGPQGQFF. In DNA, the CDR3 is TGTGCCAGCAGCTTAGGCCCGCAGGGGCAGTTCTTC. Based on the CDR3 plus reference TRBV11-3 and TRBJ2-1, the full variable domain is EAGVVQSPRYKIIEKKQPVAFWCNPISGHNTLYWYLQNLGQGPELLIRYENEEAVDDSQLPKDRFSAERLKGVDSTLKIQPAELGDSAVYLCASSLGPQGQFFGPGTRLTVL.

The chain carries TRBV12-3 or TRBV12-4 and TRBJ2-2; 12 bases align to TRBD2. The CDR3 contains 18 residues. V lost 1 base to trimming and J lost 4 bases; unmatched junction nucleotides: 7. This chain's CDR3 is CASSLGLAGGPGTGELFF. The CDR3 DNA sequence: TGTGCCAGCAGTTTAGGCCTAGCGGGGGGGCCGGGCACCGGGGAGCTGTTTTTT.

This clonotype was seen many times. The V and J genes are TRBV5-1 and TRBJ2-2; D is perhaps TRBD1 (6 bases). The CDR3 spans 15 residues. CDR1 is SGHRS, CDR2 YFSETQ, per germline. V lost 3 bases and J 2 bases, leaving 11 bases between the germline ends. The CDR3 is CASSYMTGNTGELFF. DNA of the CDR3: TGCGCCAGCAGCTATATGACAGGAAACACCGGGGAGCTGTTTTTT.

This clonotype was seen a handful of times. V gene TRBV20-1 combines with J gene TRBJ2-2; D possibly corresponds to TRBD2 (6 bases). The CDR3 totals 15 residues. Germline V gene data show CDR1 as DFQATT and CDR2 as SNEGSKA (reference sequence). Deletions cut 1 base from V and 1 base from J, with 10 bases between. The CDR3 DNA follows: TGCAGTGCTAGAGTAGGAGGGATGAACACCGGGGAGCTGTTTTTT. This sequence encodes CSARVGGMNTGELFF.

With regard to this clonotype: This clone may be a read error of a much larger clone one base away. V gene TRBV25-1 combines with J gene TRBJ2-1; 9 bases are a match to TRBD1. Trimming cost V 2 bases and J 4 bases; bases outside gene matches: 6. The CDR3 has 16 residues. Germline V gene lookup returns CDR1 MGHDK and CDR2 SYGVNS. The CDR3 sequence is CASSEPGQGPYNEQFF. The CDR3 DNA sequence: TGTGCCAGCAGTGAACCGGGACAGGGACCTTACAATGAGCAGTTCTTC.

The J gene is TRBJ2-3, the V gene TRBV6-1; D unresolved. This CDR3 has 13 residues. The V gene lost 6 bases and the J gene lost 2 bases, with 9 bases spanning the gap. Germline V gene lookup returns CDR1 MNHNS and CDR2 SASEGT. This chain's CDR3 is CASRGAATDTQYF. In DNA form, the CDR3 reads TGTGCCAGCAGGGGCGCCGCCACAGATACGCAGTATTTT.

This clonotype was detected only a few times. The DNA of the CDR3 is TGTGCCAGCAGTTACTCCGCGGGAGGGTGGGATACGCAGTATTTT. Translating it yields CASSYSAGGWDTQYF. The rearrangement links TRBV6-5 to TRBJ2-3, with 9 bases fitting TRBD2. Germline CDR1 is MNHEY and CDR2 is SVGAGI. V was clipped by 0 bases and J by 6 bases; unmatched bases: 4. The CDR3 is 15 residues long.

The chain is built from TRBV5-1 and TRBJ2-3; D may be TRBD2 (8 bases). Trimming cost V 4 bases and J 1 base, with 22 bases left between them. The CDR3 extends over 18 amino acids. Germline V gene sequence: CDR1 SGHRS, CDR2 YFSETQ. CDR3 sequence reads: CASSDGTAAGLGTDTQYF. Here the CDR3 DNA reads TGCGCCAGCAGCGATGGGACAGCAGCGGGACTAGGCACAGATACGCAGTATTTT.

At least ten counts were recorded for this clonotype. The rearrangement links TRBV12-3 or TRBV12-4 to TRBJ2-1; tentative D call: TRBD1 (5 bases). Deletions cut 3 bases from V and 4 bases from J, with 10 bases between. The CDR3 length is 14 residues. CDR3 in amino acids: CASSLSTVYNEQFF. In DNA form, the CDR3 reads TGTGCCAGCAGTTTGTCGACAGTTTACAATGAGCAGTTCTTC.

In DNA, the CDR3 is TGTGCCAGCAGCCGAATTCTGAACACTGAAGCTTTCTTT. Translated, it gives CASSRILNTEAFF. V is TRBV7-9 and J is TRBJ1-1; D uncertain. Germline assignment: CDR1 SEHNR and CDR2 FQNEAQ (reference sequence). This CDR3 spans 13 amino acids. Deletions cut 5 bases from V and 0 bases from J, with 7 bases between.

The CDR3 loop reads CASSPRKQGSIDTQYF. DNA for the CDR3: TGTGCCAGCAGCCCTAGAAAACAGGGTAGTATAGATACGCAGTATTTT. The gene calls are TRBV6-1 and TRBJ2-3, with TRBD1 as a possible D gene (6 bases). Per the germline V gene, CDR1 is MNHNS and CDR2 is SASEGT. Trimming stripped 6 bases from V and 5 bases from J, with 21 bases between. CDR3 length equals 16 residues.

V usage is TRBV3-1 and J usage is TRBJ2-2; TRBD2 aligns across 7 bases. The CDR3 length is 16 residues. Germline values: CDR1 LGHDT, CDR2 YNNKEL (reference sequence). The V segment lost 2 bases and the J segment 5 bases; nucleotides outside the gene matches: 8. The CDR3 DNA is TGTGCCAGCAGCCAAAGTCGCGGGAGAGGGACCGGGGAGCTGTTTTTT. Amino acid sequence: CASSQSRGRGTGELFF.

Note on this clonotype: This may be a read error: a much more frequent sequence differs by one nucleotide. The chain has TRBV29-1 and TRBJ2-7; unclear D gene. The germline V and J ends were trimmed by 4 bases and 3 bases, with 7 bases remaining between them. This CDR3 is 11 amino acids long. The germline CDR1 and CDR2 sequences are SQVTM and ANQGSEA. The CDR3 loop reads CSVVVDYEQYF. The CDR3 coding sequence is TGCAGCGTTGTTGTGGACTACGAGCAGTACTTC.

The chain links TRBV7-3 to TRBJ2-7, with D unclear. This CDR3 spans 15 amino acids. The ends were cut back, 2 bases at V and 1 base at J, with 12 bases in the middle. In germline, CDR1 is SGHTA, CDR2 FQGTGA. This chain's CDR3 is CASSLSQGKSYEQYF. CDR3 nucleotides: TGTGCCAGCAGCTTATCGCAAGGCAAATCCTACGAGCAGTACTTC.

The sample holds many counts of this clonotype. The chain recombines TRBV15 with TRBJ2-1, with D unclear. CDR3 length equals 14 residues. V was cut by 1 base and J by 9 bases, with 13 bases left in between. Per germline, CDR1 LNHNV and CDR2 YYDKDF (reference sequence). CDR3 bases: TGTGCCACCAGCAGAGTGAGAGCCATAAGTGAGCAGTTCTTC. Amino acid sequence: CATSRVRAISEQFF. Drawing the rest from reference TRBV15 and TRBJ2-1, the complete variable domain is DAMVIQNPRYQVTQFGKPVTLSCSQTLNHNVMYWYQQKSSQAPKLLFHYYDKDFNNEADTPDNFQSRRPNTSFCFLDIRSPGLGDTAMYLCATSRVRAISEQFFGPGTRLTVL.

There are many counts of this clonotype. This rearrangement joins TRBV29-1 to TRBJ2-5, with unresolved D. This CDR3 region has 13 residues. CDR1 is SQVTM, CDR2 ANQGSEA, per germline. V was trimmed by 0 bases and J by 4 bases, leaving 9 bases between them. The CDR3 nucleotides read TGCAGCGTTGAAGAGACCCCTCGAGAGACCCAGTACTTC. It codes for CSVEETPRETQYF.

This clonotype was counted a few times. The genes are TRBV20-1 and TRBJ2-3; TRBD2 is a possible D gene (6 bases). The germline CDR1 and CDR2 sequences are DFQATT and SNEGSKA (reference sequence). This CDR3 comprises 13 residues. Between the trimmed V and J ends, which lost 3 bases and 3 bases, there was a span of 10 bases. The CDR3, as DNA: TGCAGTGCTAGGAATCGGGGGACAGATACGCAGTATTTT. Encoded protein: CSARNRGTDTQYF.

In this sample, this clonotype turned up a few times. This chain joins TRBV20-1 and TRBJ2-5; TRBD2 agrees at 9 bases. Germline CDR1 reads DFQATT; CDR2 reads SNEGSKA (reference sequence). This CDR3 region has 16 residues. The V segment lost 4 bases and the J segment 5 bases; nucleotides outside the gene matches: 14. CDR3 sequence (DNA): TGCAGTGCTACCCCGAGTAGCGGGGGCAGGGAGGAGACCCAGTACTTC. This encodes CSATPSSGGREETQYF.

J is TRBJ2-4 and V is TRBV5-8, with 8 bases aligning to TRBD2. V shed 4 bases and J 2 bases; nucleotides not matched to a gene: 5. The CDR3 is 15 residues long. CDR1 and CDR2 (germline): SGHTS, YDEGEE. The CDR3 reads CASSPGTRTKNIQYF. CDR3 coding DNA: TGTGCCAGCAGCCCCGGGACTAGAACCAAAAACATTCAGTACTTC.